The 27 T cell receptor beta chains in this list originate from one sample, sequenced in a study of T cell repertoires in cytomegalovirus infection (dated by TCRdb to about 2019). The run used an Illumina HiSeq 1500. TCRdb trimmed public reads at Q25 via fastp, called clones via MiXCR and kept in-frame beta chains. Rows are unified per CDR3 protein, each entry keeping the most common DNA and genes. The sample profile shows about 700,000 distinct CDR3 sequences; around 32% of them were found once. The ten largest clones capture roughly 20% of the sample. No cognate antigen is known for these TCRs. What this sample's treatment or condition label stands for: in vitro stimulation with specific CMV peptide epitopes to enrich CMV-specific T cells. The input for sequencing was cultured PBMCs, taken from culture after CMV antigen stimulation. Receptors were obtained from a human donor in good health (CMV status not recorded). Some clones in this sample may be carry-over from other donors' samples.

This chain uses TRBV10-2 with TRBJ1-1, with 8 bases fitting TRBD1. The germline CDR1 and CDR2 sequences are WSHSY and SAAADI. The CDR3 runs to 13 residues. V shed 7 bases and J 0 bases; nucleotides not matched to a gene: 1. The CDR3 reads CASMGQVNTEAFF. The CDR3 nucleotides read TGCGCCAGCATGGGACAGGTGAACACTGAAGCTTTCTTT.

The J gene is TRBJ1-2, the V gene TRBV4-1; D call uncertain. Trimming left V 0 bases short and J 2 bases short, with 7 bases between. The CDR3 is 14 amino acids. Germline V CDR1 and CDR2: MGHRA, YSYEKL. CDR3 sequence: CASSQDVLNYGYTF. CDR3 nucleotide sequence: TGCGCCAGCAGCCAAGATGTACTCAACTATGGCTACACCTTC.

The V gene is TRBV19, the J gene TRBJ1-1, with D possibly TRBD1 on 6 matching bases. Germline V gene lookup returns CDR1 LNHDA and CDR2 SQIVND (reference sequence). This CDR3 contains 15 residues. Trimming removed 3 bases at V and 0 bases at J, with 11 bases between. The CDR3, as DNA: TGTGCCAGTAGTATTGAGGACAGTATGAACACTGAAGCTTTCTTT. Protein sequence: CASSIEDSMNTEAFF.

This clonotype occurred a few times. The chain is built from TRBV5-6 and TRBJ2-5; 12 bases match TRBD2. The ends lost 5 bases at V and 1 base at J; junction bases unmatched: 15. CDR1 and CDR2 from the germline V gene are SGHDT and YYEEEE. The CDR3 has 19 residues. Here the CDR3 reads CASSQLGGGLAGTQETQYF. DNA of the CDR3: TGTGCCAGCAGTCAGCTTGGGGGGGGACTAGCGGGCACCCAAGAGACCCAGTACTTC.

This clonotype was counted a single time. The V and J genes are TRBV19 and TRBJ2-1; 9 bases are a match to TRBD1. Germline V gives CDR1 LNHDA, CDR2 SQIVND (reference sequence). Trimming at V came to 7 bases and at J to 2 bases, leaving 3 bases not matched to a gene. The CDR3 contains 14 residues. The DNA of the CDR3 is TGTGCCAGTAAGGGGACAGGGACCTACAATGAGCAGTTCTTC. Encoded protein: CASKGTGTYNEQFF.

This clonotype showed up many times. This chain links TRBV7-6 with TRBJ2-7; D may be TRBD1 or TRBD2 (6 bases each). V shed 5 bases and J shed 3 bases, with 17 bases lying between them. The germline CDR1 and CDR2 sequences are SGHVS and FNYEAQ. This CDR3 region has 15 residues. The CDR3: CASSPSAGHLYEQYF. CDR3 DNA: TGTGCCAGCAGCCCATCTGCGGGACACCTCTACGAGCAGTACTTC.

In its sample, this clonotype was seen many times. V usage is TRBV7-2 and J usage is TRBJ2-1, with TRBD2 identical over 9 bases. The CDR3 spans 14 residues. Germline V gives CDR1 SGHTA, CDR2 FQGNSA. V lost 4 bases and J lost 3; bases outside the gene matches: 1. CDR3 coding DNA: TGTGCCAGCAGCTCGACTAGCGGCTACAATGAGCAGTTCTTC. This encodes CASSSTSGYNEQFF.

V gene TRBV20-1 combines with J gene TRBJ2-7, with no clear D. The V gene lost 6 bases and the J gene lost 3 bases, with 9 bases spanning the gap. Germline V gives CDR1 DFQATT, CDR2 SNEGSKA (reference sequence). CDR3 length equals 11 residues. CDR3 nucleotides: TGCAGTGCCAGTACAGACTACGAGCAGTACTTC. Protein: CSASTDYEQYF.

The rearrangement uses TRBV24-1 and TRBJ2-1, with no clear D. The germline CDR1 and CDR2 sequences are KGHDR and SFDVKD. Trimming took 4 bases from V and 7 from J, leaving 22 bases between them. The CDR3 covers 17 residues. The CDR3 coding sequence is TGTGCCACCAGTGACATTGTGGGCGCCACCGGTGGGAATGAGCAGTTCTTC. Encoded protein: CATSDIVGATGGNEQFF.

This clonotype was recorded at least ten times. The chain links TRBV7-2 to TRBJ1-2; D perhaps matches TRBD1 (6 bases). The CDR3 is made up of 13 amino acids. CDR1 is SGHTA, CDR2 FQGNSA, per germline. The V end was cut by 3 bases, the J end by 8 bases, with 13 bases between. The CDR3 nucleotides are TGTGCCAGCAGCTTTACAGGGCCGGAGGGCTACACCTTC. Translating it yields CASSFTGPEGYTF.

The chain uses TRBV7-2 and TRBJ1-1, with 11 bases identical to TRBD1. The trim removed 3 bases at V and 6 bases at J, leaving 6 bases unmatched. The CDR3 spans 15 residues. The germline CDR1 and CDR2 sequences are SGHTA and FQGNSA. CDR3 nucleotides: TGTGCCAGCAGCTTTTGGACAGGGGGCGCCTCTGAAGCTTTCTTT. Translation: CASSFWTGGASEAFF.

This chain uses TRBV12-3 or TRBV12-4 with TRBJ1-1, with D unclear. Trimming pared 4 bases from V and 7 bases from J, leaving 7 bases between. The CDR3 loop spans 11 amino acids. CDR3 sequence (DNA): TGTGCCAGCAGTTCGGGCAGTGAAGCTTTCTTT. Translated, it gives CASSSGSEAFF.

This clonotype was seen a handful of times. The rearrangement uses TRBV5-4 and TRBJ1-2, with no clear D. The CDR3 covers 13 residues. Trimming removed 4 bases at V and 7 bases at J, with 14 bases between. Germline assignment: CDR1 SGHNT and CDR2 YYREEE (reference sequence). The CDR3 nucleotides read TGTGCCAGCAGCGGATCTGACATCTCTGGCTACACCTTC. As protein: CASSGSDISGYTF. The whole variable domain, filled in from reference TRBV5-4 and TRBJ1-2, reads ETGVTQSPTHLIKTRGQQVTLRCSSQSGHNTVSWYQQALGQGPQFIFQYYREEENGRGNFPPRFSGLQFPNYSSELNVNALELDDSALYLCASSGSDISGYTFGSGTRLTVV.

About this clonotype: The junction departs from the called germline gene at one end, perhaps through a read error. This chain connects TRBV4-1 to TRBJ2-5; perhaps TRBD1 as D (6 bases). The CDR3 length is 15 residues. Per the germline V gene, CDR1 is MGHRA and CDR2 is YSYEKL. The CDR3 coding sequence is TGTGCCAGCAGCCAAGACTTATCAGGGGACGGGACCCAGTACTTC. Translated: CASSQDLSGDGTQYF.

The chain carries TRBV10-3 and TRBJ2-7, with D perhaps TRBD2 (6 bases). Germline V gene data show CDR1 as ENHRY and CDR2 as SYGVKD. V was shortened by 0 bases and J by 4 bases, with 16 bases between the two germline ends. The CDR3 extends over 16 amino acids. As DNA, the CDR3 is TGTGCCATCAGTGAGTCCATCCCGGGACTCAATTACGAGCAGTACTTC. Protein product: CAISESIPGLNYEQYF.

The genes are TRBV12-3 or TRBV12-4 and TRBJ1-1; D ambiguous. Deletions cut 6 bases from V and 3 bases from J, with 23 bases between. This CDR3 has 17 residues. The CDR3 nucleotides read TGTGCCAGCAGAGAACCAAGGGCCGTCCCGGCGGACACTGAAGCTTTCTTT. Translating gives CASREPRAVPADTEAFF.

The V gene is TRBV7-8, the J gene TRBJ2-3; 7 bases are shared with TRBD2. The V and J ends lost 0 bases and 4 bases, in that order; junction bases with no gene match: 13. CDR3 length: 18 residues. Germline CDR1 reads SGHVS; CDR2 reads FQNEAQ. As DNA, the CDR3 is TGTGCCAGCAGCTTAGCCCAGACGACTGCCGCGGGAGCAGATACGCAGTATTTT. Its translation is CASSLAQTTAAGADTQYF.

The chain joins TRBV3-1 to TRBJ2-1; TRBD1 is a possible D gene (5 bases). There are 13 residues in the CDR3. Germline CDR1 and CDR2: LGHDT and YNNKEL (reference sequence). The V end lost 1 base, the J end lost 10 bases, and 11 bases lay between the germline ends. The chain's CDR3 is CASSQGGPGEQFF. CDR3 bases: TGTGCCAGCAGCCAAGGGGGTCCAGGGGAGCAGTTCTTC.

This clonotype has a handful of counts. The chain carries TRBV27 and TRBJ2-7; D call uncertain. The CDR3 totals 14 residues. Germline V gives CDR1 MNHEY, CDR2 SMNVEV (reference sequence). V was pared by 5 bases and J by 2 bases, with 13 bases between. This CDR3 reads CASSPSAAPYEQYF. The CDR3 DNA reads as TGTGCCAGCAGTCCATCAGCTGCCCCCTACGAGCAGTACTTC.

This clonotype was observed a handful of times. The V and J genes are TRBV19 and TRBJ1-2, with 7 bases identical to TRBD1. The CDR3 loop spans 15 amino acids. Germline CDR1 reads LNHDA; CDR2 reads SQIVND (reference sequence). V trimming: 6 bases; J trimming: 3 bases; junction bases outside the gene matches: 10. CDR3 residues: CASRKPQGPDYGYTF. The DNA for the CDR3 is TGTGCCAGTAGAAAGCCACAGGGGCCGGACTATGGCTACACCTTC.

The count of this clonotype is one. The chain couples TRBV6-2 or TRBV6-3 to TRBJ2-1, with 10 bases fitting TRBD2. Per the germline V gene, CDR1 is MNHEY and CDR2 is SVGEGT. V was pared by 6 bases and J by 0 bases, with 8 bases of the junction left unmatched. This CDR3 has 17 residues. In DNA, the CDR3 is TGTGCCAGCAGCACTCTCGGACTAGCGGACTCCTACAATGAGCAGTTCTTC. Residues: CASSTLGLADSYNEQFF.

The sample holds a few counts of this clonotype. The chain combines TRBV19 with TRBJ1-2; tentatively, D is TRBD1 (5 bases). Germline CDR1 LNHDA, CDR2 SQIVND (reference sequence). The CDR3 is made up of 12 amino acids. V was cut by 4 bases and J by 5 bases, with 8 bases left in between. For the CDR3, the DNA is TGTGCCAGTAGTACAGGGATGTATGGCTACACCTTC. Protein product: CASSTGMYGYTF.

This chain links TRBV3-1 with TRBJ1-2; D gene unclear. The V gene's germline CDR1 is LGHDT and CDR2 YNNKEL (reference sequence). V shed 1 base and J shed 4 bases, with 7 bases lying between them. This CDR3 contains 13 residues. In nucleotides, the CDR3 is TGTGCCAGCAGCCAAGGGAACAGCTATGGCTACACCTTC. It translates to CASSQGNSYGYTF.

The chain carries TRBV19 and TRBJ2-2; a weak D match, TRBD2 (6 bases). Germline V lookup: CDR1 LNHDA, CDR2 SQIVND (reference sequence). The CDR3 loop spans 14 amino acids. The V end was cut by 7 bases, the J end by 4 bases, with 13 bases between. The CDR3 reads CASNAGRITGELFF. The CDR3 nucleotides read TGTGCCAGTAATGCGGGAAGGATCACCGGGGAGCTGTTTTTT.

This clonotype came up a few times. Here the CDR3 DNA reads TGTGCCAGTAGTAGAAACTCGGCCCGCTCAACTAATGAAAAACTGTTTTTT. Amino acids: CASSRNSARSTNEKLFF. The chain uses TRBV19 and TRBJ1-4; no reliable D call. V was pared by 4 bases and J by 0 bases, with 15 bases between. Germline loops: CDR1 LNHDA, CDR2 SQIVND (reference sequence). There are 17 residues in the CDR3.

CDR3 loop: CASSTRRYLYEQYF. CDR3 DNA: TGTGCCAGCAGTACCCGGCGTTACCTCTACGAGCAGTACTTC. The V and J genes are TRBV28 and TRBJ2-7; D gene uncertain. The V and J ends lost 5 bases and 3 bases respectively, with 14 bases between them. This CDR3 has 14 amino acids. Germline CDR1 and CDR2: MDHEN and SYDVKM.

The rearrangement uses TRBV24-1 and TRBJ2-3; tentative D call: TRBD2 (6 bases). CDR1 KGHDR and CDR2 SFDVKD come from the germline V gene. This CDR3 contains 16 residues. Trimming removed 2 bases at V and 5 bases at J, with 16 bases between. The CDR3 loop reads CATSDSRRGEVDTQYF. CDR3 bases: TGTGCCACCAGTGATTCCCGGCGGGGAGAGGTAGATACGCAGTATTTT.